These 29 T cell receptor beta chains came from one sample sequenced in a study of T cells in Graves' hyperthyroidism and ophthalmopathy. Amplification yielded TCR beta CDR3 regions, with RNA transcripts as the source. TCR CDR3 regions were first amplified by RT-PCR with HTBI primers. From the multiplex PCR reads, TCRdb called clonotypes with MiXCR, one entry per CDR3 protein. Of hundreds of thousands of distinct CDR3 sequences listed, roughly 24% are singletons. Sequencing was carried out using blood. These receptors all come from a woman under 40 with Graves' ophthalmopathy.

Ten or more counts support this clonotype. A read error is possible here, since a much larger clone lies one base away. J is TRBJ1-5 and V is TRBV6-5; no reliable D call. Trimming took 4 bases from V and 3 from J, leaving 4 bases between them. Looked up from germline, CDR1 is MNHEY and CDR2 is SVGAGI. There are 12 residues in the CDR3. The CDR3 reads CASSFFNQPQHF. CDR3 in DNA: TGTGCCAGCAGTTTCTTCAATCAGCCCCAGCATTTT.

CDR3 bases: TGTGCCAGCAGCCCCTACTCTGGACAGGATCAAGAGACCCAGTACTTC. Its translation: CASSPYSGQDQETQYF. The J gene is TRBJ2-5, the V gene TRBV11-1; 7 nucleotides agree with TRBD1. This CDR3 is built from 16 residues. The germline CDR1 and CDR2 sequences are SGHAT and FQDESV (reference sequence). V dropped 5 bases and J dropped 2; count of bases not matched to a gene: 11.

This clonotype came up many times. The chain employs TRBV7-6 and TRBJ1-3; D is uncertain. The germline CDR1 and CDR2 sequences are SGHVS and FNYEAQ. V gave up 4 bases and J gave up 0 bases, with 13 bases separating them. This CDR3 is 16 amino acids long. For the CDR3, the DNA is TGTGCCAGCAGCTCCAAAAGCCGCGGCTCTGGAAACACCATATATTTT. As protein: CASSSKSRGSGNTIYF.

This clonotype came up many times. V and J are TRBV18 and TRBJ1-2; a possible D gene is TRBD1 (6 bases). Trimming stripped 2 bases from V and 4 bases from J, with 8 bases between. This CDR3 spans 13 amino acids. Germline V gene sequence: CDR1 KGHSH, CDR2 LQKENI. CDR3 in DNA: TGTGCCAGCTCACCAGGACAGCGCTATGGCTACACCTTC. This gives the protein CASSPGQRYGYTF.

The gene calls are TRBV19 and TRBJ1-2, with unresolved D. This CDR3 is built from 13 residues. V gave up 6 bases and J gave up 3 bases, with 11 bases separating them. Germline lookup yields CDR1 LNHDA and CDR2 SQIVND (reference sequence). CDR3 DNA: TGTGCCAGTAGGGCGGGGTCGGACTATGGCTACACCTTC. Translation: CASRAGSDYGYTF.

This clonotype was recorded at least ten times. The chain recombines TRBV20-1 with TRBJ1-2; the D is unclear. Germline assignment: CDR1 DFQATT and CDR2 SNEGSKA (reference sequence). CDR3 length: 12 amino acids. V lost 2 bases and J lost 6, with 10 bases in between. CDR3 protein: CSARNRLDGYTF. In DNA form, the CDR3 reads TGCAGTGCTAGAAATCGACTGGATGGCTACACCTTC.

Comments on this clonotype: One end of the junction varies from germline; a read error may be responsible. This chain joins TRBV12-3 or TRBV12-4 and TRBJ2-2; TRBD1 or TRBD2 may be the D gene (5 bases each). This CDR3 has 15 amino acids. CDR3 bases: TGTGCCAGCAGTTGGCTGAGGGGAAGCTCCGGGGATCTGTTTTTT. As protein: CASSWLRGSSGDLFF.

This clonotype showed up many times. The gene calls are TRBV20-1 and TRBJ2-5, with a tentative D call TRBD1 (6 bases). The CDR3 totals 13 residues. Trimming removed 5 bases at V and 0 bases at J, with 10 bases between. The germline CDR1 and CDR2 sequences are DFQATT and SNEGSKA (reference sequence). The CDR3 nucleotides read TGCAGTGCTGCCACAGGGTACCAAGAGACCCAGTACTTC. Protein product: CSAATGYQETQYF.

The chain carries TRBV6-1 and TRBJ1-5; 7 bases are shared with TRBD1. The CDR3 length is 15 residues. With 8 bases clipped from V and 2 bases from J, the junction kept 9 bases outside the gene matches. The germline V gene encodes CDR1 MNHNS and CDR2 SASEGT. In DNA form, the CDR3 reads TGTGCCAGCCGTGGACAGGTTAAGGGCAATCAGCCCCAGCATTTT. Amino acid sequence: CASRGQVKGNQPQHF.

This clonotype was detected only once. The V gene is TRBV6-2 or TRBV6-3, the J gene TRBJ2-4; D ambiguous. Trimming cost V 10 bases and J 0 bases, with 10 bases left between them. Germline values: CDR1 MNHEY, CDR2 SVGEGT. CDR3 length: 13 residues. The CDR3 nucleotides are TGTGCCATCAAGACGGTAGCCAAAAACATTCAGTACTTC. Amino acids: CAIKTVAKNIQYF.

The chain carries TRBV2 and TRBJ1-1; D is possibly TRBD1 (5 bases). This CDR3 comprises 17 residues. V was trimmed by 3 bases and J by 4 bases, leaving 21 bases between them. Germline V gene lookup returns CDR1 SNHLY and CDR2 FYNNEI. The CDR3 here is CASSEQGTLPLVTEAFF. Here the CDR3 DNA reads TGTGCCAGCAGTGAGCAGGGAACCCTACCTCTGGTCACTGAAGCTTTCTTT.

The chain recombines TRBV19 with TRBJ1-1, with TRBD1 identical over 8 bases. Unmatched junction bases numbered 3, after V lost 3 bases and J lost 3 bases. Looked up from germline, CDR1 is LNHDA and CDR2 is SQIVND (reference sequence). The CDR3 is made up of 14 amino acids. Here the CDR3 reads CASSIYRGDTEAFF. The CDR3 coding sequence is TGTGCCAGTAGTATCTACAGGGGGGACACTGAAGCTTTCTTT.

This clonotype has at least ten counts. The chain couples TRBV3-1 to TRBJ2-7; the D is unclear. CDR3 length: 15 residues. V was shortened by 1 base and J by 0 bases, with 10 bases between the two germline ends. CDR1 LGHDT and CDR2 YNNKEL come from the germline V gene (reference sequence). The CDR3 loop reads CASSQGGTVSYEQYF. CDR3 bases: TGTGCCAGCAGCCAAGGAGGCACCGTCTCCTACGAGCAGTACTTC.

The chain couples TRBV7-2 to TRBJ2-2; no firm D call. V lost 0 bases, J lost 4 bases, and 12 bases lay in between. The germline V gene encodes CDR1 SGHTA and CDR2 FQGNSA. The CDR3 has 16 amino acids. Here the CDR3 DNA reads TGTGCCAGCAGCTTAGCCCAGTTACTTTCCACCGGGGAGCTGTTTTTT. Translating gives CASSLAQLLSTGELFF.

This clonotype was detected many times. This chain links TRBV27 with TRBJ1-2; D call uncertain. V was clipped by 0 bases and J by 2 bases, with 13 bases between them. Per germline, CDR1 MNHEY and CDR2 SMNVEV (reference sequence). The CDR3 length is 16 residues. The CDR3 nucleotides are TGTGCCAGCAGTTTATCTTTTGAGTCTACAAACTATGGCTACACCTTC. Translation gives CASSLSFESTNYGYTF.

This clonotype was seen at least ten times. The chain combines TRBV25-1 with TRBJ2-7; a possible D gene is TRBD1 (5 bases). The germline V and J ends were trimmed by 1 base and 3 bases, with 13 bases remaining between them. CDR1 MGHDK and CDR2 SYGVNS come from the germline V gene. The CDR3 is 15 amino acids. CDR3 residues: CASSEFAGNFYEQYF. CDR3 nucleotides: TGTGCCAGCAGTGAATTCGCAGGGAATTTCTACGAGCAGTACTTC.

This sequence joins TRBV7-6 and TRBJ1-1, with a possible D match to TRBD1 (5 bases). Trimming stripped 5 bases from V and 0 bases from J, with 13 bases between. Germline values: CDR1 SGHVS, CDR2 FNYEAQ. The CDR3 length is 15 residues. DNA for the CDR3: TGTGCCAGCAGCCCGGCGGGACCAATGAACACTGAAGCTTTCTTT. Its translation is CASSPAGPMNTEAFF.

This clonotype was detected once. The chain uses TRBV11-2 and TRBJ2-5, with TRBD2 matching 7 bases. The CDR3 covers 15 residues. The ends lost 5 bases at V and 1 base at J; junction bases unmatched: 7. Germline loops: CDR1 SGHAT, CDR2 FQNNGV. The CDR3 DNA is TGTGCCAGCAGCCCAGCGGGACTGACCCAAGAGACCCAGTACTTC. Protein sequence: CASSPAGLTQETQYF.

This clonotype has at least ten counts. The V call is TRBV25-1, the J call TRBJ2-5, with unresolved D. Trimming removed 7 bases at V and 5 bases at J, with 20 bases between. There are 15 residues in the CDR3. Looked up from germline, CDR1 is MGHDK and CDR2 is SYGVNS. The CDR3 coding sequence is TGTGCCAGCACCGCTGCCGAATTTTACGGGGAGACCCAGTACTTC. This gives the protein CASTAAEFYGETQYF.

This clonotype appeared a few times. The chain combines TRBV6-1 with TRBJ2-7; D is undetermined. Germline lookup yields CDR1 MNHNS and CDR2 SASEGT. V was shortened by 4 bases and J by 3 bases, with 10 bases between the two germline ends. The CDR3 consists of 13 residues. In DNA, the CDR3 is TGTGCCAGCAGTGTCCATCTGATCTACGAGCAGTACTTC. Its protein product is CASSVHLIYEQYF.

This clonotype was seen many times. The chain recombines TRBV3-1 with TRBJ1-1; no clear D. The germline CDR1 and CDR2 sequences are LGHDT and YNNKEL (reference sequence). This CDR3 is 14 amino acids long. Trimming cost V 3 bases and J 6 bases, with 14 bases left between them. The CDR3 sequence is CASSHYRREAEAFF. CDR3 sequence (DNA): TGTGCCAGCAGCCATTATCGGAGGGAAGCTGAAGCTTTCTTT.

The gene calls are TRBV5-6 and TRBJ1-1; 7 bases agree with TRBD1. This CDR3 spans 14 amino acids. V was pared by 1 base and J by 10 bases, with 10 bases of the junction left unmatched. The germline CDR1 and CDR2 sequences are SGHDT and YYEEEE. CDR3 amino acids: CASSLRDRAPGAFF. The CDR3 nucleotides are TGTGCCAGCAGCTTGCGGGACAGAGCCCCCGGAGCTTTCTTT.

This clonotype has a single count. The V call is TRBV18, the J call TRBJ1-1; D is uncertain. Germline V lookup: CDR1 KGHSH, CDR2 LQKENI. The V and J ends lost 2 bases and 4 bases respectively, with 11 bases between them. The length of the CDR3 is 14 residues. The CDR3 DNA reads TGTGCCAGCTCACCAAAAGGACGGGGCACTGAAGCTTTCTTT. It is translated as CASSPKGRGTEAFF.

As DNA, the CDR3 is TGTGCCAGCAGTTCTTGGGACAGGGGAAATCAGCCCCAGCATTTT. It yields the protein CASSSWDRGNQPQHF. The J gene is TRBJ1-5, the V gene TRBV28; 10 bases fit TRBD1. J gave up 4 bases and V 4 bases, and 4 bases lay outside the gene matches. The CDR3 has 15 residues. Germline V gives CDR1 MDHEN, CDR2 SYDVKM.

This clonotype has at least ten counts. This chain joins TRBV27 and TRBJ2-7; 9 nucleotides line up with TRBD1. Germline V gives CDR1 MNHEY, CDR2 SMNVEV (reference sequence). Trimming took 5 bases from V and 4 from J; bases not matched to a gene: 9. The CDR3 is 15 amino acids. The CDR3 sequence is CASSLTTGGLYEQYF. The CDR3 bases are TGTGCCAGCAGTCTCACGACAGGGGGTCTATACGAGCAGTACTTC.

This clonotype was picked up one time. The rearrangement uses TRBV5-1 and TRBJ1-1; D remains unclear. The CDR3 is 14 amino acids. V shed 4 bases and J shed 1 base, with 11 bases lying between them. From germline, CDR1 is SGHRS and CDR2 YFSETQ. CDR3 in amino acids: CASSLLVQNTEAFF. The CDR3 coding sequence is TGCGCCAGCAGCCTCCTAGTCCAGAACACTGAAGCTTTCTTT. Looking up the rest from reference TRBV5-1 and TRBJ1-1 gives the full variable domain: KAGVTQTPRYLIKTRGQQVTLSCSPISGHRSVSWYQQTPGQGLQFLFEYFSETQRNKGNFPGRFSGRQFSNSRSEMNVSTLELGDSALYLCASSLLVQNTEAFFGQGTRLTVV.

The chain joins TRBV5-1 to TRBJ1-2; D is undetermined. The CDR3 totals 14 residues. V was trimmed by 3 bases and J by 2 bases, leaving 11 bases between them. CDR1 is SGHRS, CDR2 YFSETQ, per germline. The CDR3 DNA is TGCGCCAGCAGCTGGACGGCTCTCAACTATGGCTACACCTTC. Protein product: CASSWTALNYGYTF.

This clonotype was counted a few times. The chain uses TRBV12-3 or TRBV12-4 and TRBJ1-5, with TRBD1 matching over 7 bases. CDR3 length: 15 amino acids. Germline trimming cut 5 bases from V and 10 bases from J; bases unmatched to any gene: 14. CDR3 loop: CASSAHRDSVIPQHF. Here the CDR3 DNA reads TGTGCCAGCAGTGCCCACCGGGACAGCGTAATCCCCCAGCATTTT.

The sample holds many counts of this clonotype. V usage is TRBV6-5 and J usage is TRBJ1-2; D possibly corresponds to TRBD1 (6 bases). The V gene lost 2 bases and the J gene lost 4 bases, with 11 bases spanning the gap. The germline CDR1 and CDR2 sequences are MNHEY and SVGAGI. The length of the CDR3 is 14 residues. The CDR3 region has the DNA TGTGCCAGCAGTTACCAAGGGGGTCGCTATGGCTACACCTTC. Translation gives CASSYQGGRYGYTF.